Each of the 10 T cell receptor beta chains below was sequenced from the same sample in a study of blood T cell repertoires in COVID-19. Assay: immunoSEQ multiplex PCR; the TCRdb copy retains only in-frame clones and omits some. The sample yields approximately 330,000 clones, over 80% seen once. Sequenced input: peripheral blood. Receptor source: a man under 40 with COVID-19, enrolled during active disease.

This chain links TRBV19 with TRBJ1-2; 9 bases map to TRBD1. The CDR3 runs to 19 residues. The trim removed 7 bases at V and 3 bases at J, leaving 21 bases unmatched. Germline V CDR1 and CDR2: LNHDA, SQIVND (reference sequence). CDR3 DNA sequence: TGTGCCAGTACCGAAGACACAGGGGGCGCTGGTAGCTACTACTATGGCTACACCTTC. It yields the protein CASTEDTGGAGSYYYGYTF.

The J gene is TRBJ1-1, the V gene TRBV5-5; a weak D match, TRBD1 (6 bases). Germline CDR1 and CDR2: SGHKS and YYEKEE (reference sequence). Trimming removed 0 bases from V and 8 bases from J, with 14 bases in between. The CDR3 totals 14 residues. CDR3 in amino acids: CASSLESRTEEAFF. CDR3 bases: TGTGCCAGCAGCTTGGAATCAAGGACAGAAGAAGCTTTCTTT.

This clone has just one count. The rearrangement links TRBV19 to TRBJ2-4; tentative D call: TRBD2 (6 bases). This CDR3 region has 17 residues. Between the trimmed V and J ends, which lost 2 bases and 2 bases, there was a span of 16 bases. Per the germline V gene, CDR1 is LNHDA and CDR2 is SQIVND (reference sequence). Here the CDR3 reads CASSIRGGGRTKNIQYF. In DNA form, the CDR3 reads TGTGCCAGTAGTATACGAGGCGGAGGGAGAACCAAAAACATTCAGTACTTC.

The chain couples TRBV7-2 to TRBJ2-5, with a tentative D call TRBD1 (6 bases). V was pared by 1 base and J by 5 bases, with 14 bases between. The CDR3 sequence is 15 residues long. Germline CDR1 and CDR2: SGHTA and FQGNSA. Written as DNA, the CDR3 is TGTGCCAGCAGCTTAGAACGGTCAGGGGACGAGACCCAGTACTTC. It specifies CASSLERSGDETQYF.

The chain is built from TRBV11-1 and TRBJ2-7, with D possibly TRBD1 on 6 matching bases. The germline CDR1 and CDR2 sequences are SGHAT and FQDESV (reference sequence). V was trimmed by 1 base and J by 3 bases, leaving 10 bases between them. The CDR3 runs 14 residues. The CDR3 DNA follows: TGTGCCAGCAGCTTAGGACAGGTAAACTACGAGCAGTACTTC. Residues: CASSLGQVNYEQYF.

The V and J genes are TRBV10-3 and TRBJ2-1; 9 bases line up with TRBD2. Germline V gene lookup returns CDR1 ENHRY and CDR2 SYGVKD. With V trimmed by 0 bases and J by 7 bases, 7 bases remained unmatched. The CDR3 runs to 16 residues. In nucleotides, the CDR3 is TGTGCCATCAGTGAGTCGCTGGGACTAGCACGGAATGAGCAGTTCTTC. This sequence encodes CAISESLGLARNEQFF.

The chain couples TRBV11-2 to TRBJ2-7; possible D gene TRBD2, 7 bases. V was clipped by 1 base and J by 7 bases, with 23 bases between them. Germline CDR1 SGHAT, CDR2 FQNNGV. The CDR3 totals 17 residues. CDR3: CASSLAAGAAQPGEQYF. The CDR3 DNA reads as TGTGCCAGCAGCTTAGCGGCGGGGGCCGCCCAACCTGGGGAGCAGTACTTC.

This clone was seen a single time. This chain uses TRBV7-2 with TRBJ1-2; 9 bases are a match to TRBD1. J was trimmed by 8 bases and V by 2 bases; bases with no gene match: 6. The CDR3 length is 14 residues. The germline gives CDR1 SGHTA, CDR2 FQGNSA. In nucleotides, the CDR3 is TGTGCCAGCAGCTTAAACAGGGGGCTTGAAGGCTACACCTTC. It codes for CASSLNRGLEGYTF. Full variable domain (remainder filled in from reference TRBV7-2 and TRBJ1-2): GAGVSQSPSNKVTEKGKDVELRCDPISGHTALYWYRQSLGQGLEFLIYFQGNSAPDKSGLPSDRFSAERTGGSVSTLTIQRTQQEDSAVYLCASSLNRGLEGYTFGSGTRLTVV.

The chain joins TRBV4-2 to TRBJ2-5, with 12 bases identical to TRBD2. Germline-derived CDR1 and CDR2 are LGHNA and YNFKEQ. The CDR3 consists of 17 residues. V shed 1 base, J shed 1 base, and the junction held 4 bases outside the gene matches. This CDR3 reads CASSQASGGVSQETQYF. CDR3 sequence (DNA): TGTGCCAGCAGCCAAGCTAGCGGGGGGGTTAGCCAAGAGACCCAGTACTTC.

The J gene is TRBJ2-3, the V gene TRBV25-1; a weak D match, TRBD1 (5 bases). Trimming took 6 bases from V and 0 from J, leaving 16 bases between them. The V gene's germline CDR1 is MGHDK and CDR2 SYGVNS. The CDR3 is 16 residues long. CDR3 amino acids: CASSEIQGPSTDTQYF. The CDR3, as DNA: TGTGCCAGCAGCGAGATTCAGGGTCCCAGCACAGATACGCAGTATTTT.